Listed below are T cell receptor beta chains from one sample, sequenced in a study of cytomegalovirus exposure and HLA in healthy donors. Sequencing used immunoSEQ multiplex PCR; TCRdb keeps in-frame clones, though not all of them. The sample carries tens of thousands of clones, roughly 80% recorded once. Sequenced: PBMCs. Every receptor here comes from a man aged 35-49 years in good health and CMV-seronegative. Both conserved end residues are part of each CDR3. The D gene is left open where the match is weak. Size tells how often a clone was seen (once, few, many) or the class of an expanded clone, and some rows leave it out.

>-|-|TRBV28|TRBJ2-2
CASSESGVRTGELFF
TGTGCCAGCAGCGAATCAGGGGTGAGAACCGGGGAGCTGTTTTTT
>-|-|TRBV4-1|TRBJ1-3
CASSQFGVSGNTIYF
TGCGCCAGCAGCCAGTTTGGAGTCTCTGGAAACACCATATATTTT
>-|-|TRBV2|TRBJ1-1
CASRQSPMNTEAFF
TGTGCCAGCAGGCAATCACCTATGAACACTGAAGCTTTCTTT
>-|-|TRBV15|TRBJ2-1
CATSHPLGGNEQFF
TGTGCCACCAGTCACCCACTGGGGGGCAATGAGCAGTTCTTC
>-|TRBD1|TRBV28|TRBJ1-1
CASITPQGVATEAFF
TGTGCCAGCATCACCCCTCAGGGGGTCGCCACTGAAGCTTTCTTT
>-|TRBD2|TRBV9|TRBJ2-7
CASSGWTSGGYEQYF
TGTGCCAGCAGCGGTTGGACTAGCGGGGGCTACGAGCAGTACTTC
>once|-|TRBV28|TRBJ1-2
CASSFADYGYTF
TGTGCCAGCAGTTTTGCGGATTATGGCTACACCTTC
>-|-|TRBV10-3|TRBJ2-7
CAIMGGYEQYF
TGTGCCATCATGGGGGGCTACGAGCAGTACTTC
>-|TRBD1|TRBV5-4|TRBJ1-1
CASSLETGFPSSAEAFF
TGTGCCAGCAGCTTGGAGACAGGGTTTCCCTCGAGCGCTGAAGCTTTCTTT
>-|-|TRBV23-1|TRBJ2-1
CVSNPQFF
TGCGTTTCAAATCCCCAGTTCTTC
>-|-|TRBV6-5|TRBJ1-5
CASSYSRDQPQHF
TGTGCCAGCAGTTACTCGAGGGATCAGCCCCAGCATTTT
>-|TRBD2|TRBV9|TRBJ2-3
CASSNLAGTSTDTQYF
TGTGCCAGCAGCAATCTAGCGGGGACGAGCACAGATACGCAGTATTTT
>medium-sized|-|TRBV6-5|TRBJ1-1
CASSPRRSTEAFF
TGTGCCAGCAGCCCACGCAGGTCCACTGAAGCTTTCTTT
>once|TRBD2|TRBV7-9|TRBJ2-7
CASSLVALPRLASHEQYF
TGTGCCAGCAGCTTAGTAGCACTACCGCGACTAGCGTCCCACGAGCAGTACTTC
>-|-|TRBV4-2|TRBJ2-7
CASSQTTTGLNYEQYF
TGTGCCAGCAGCCAGACGACAACAGGACTAAACTACGAGCAGTACTTC
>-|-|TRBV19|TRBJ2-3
CASSISGSTDTQYF
TGTGCCAGTAGTATAAGCGGTAGCACAGATACGCAGTATTTT
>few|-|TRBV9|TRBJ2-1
CASSVGGRGSINEQFF
TGTGCCAGCAGCGTAGGGGGCAGGGGATCGATAAATGAGCAGTTCTTC
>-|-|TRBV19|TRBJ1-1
CASSTRGGTEAFF
TGTGCCAGTAGTACCAGGGGTGGTACTGAAGCTTTCTTT
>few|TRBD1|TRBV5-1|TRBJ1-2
CASSPLRQGVNYGYTF
TGCGCCAGCAGCCCCCTTCGGCAGGGGGTCAACTATGGCTACACCTTC
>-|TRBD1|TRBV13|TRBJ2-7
CASSTPDRSYEQYF
TGTGCCAGCAGTACTCCGGACAGGTCCTACGAGCAGTACTTC
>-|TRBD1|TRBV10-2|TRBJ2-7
CASRVTGVNYEQYF
TGCGCCAGCAGGGTGACAGGGGTAAATTACGAGCAGTACTTC
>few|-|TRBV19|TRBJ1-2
CASSIQGIRGYTF
TGTGCCAGTAGTATCCAGGGGATCCGGGGCTACACCTTC
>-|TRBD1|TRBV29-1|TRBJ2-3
CSVDGQGTDTQYF
TGCAGCGTTGACGGACAGGGCACAGATACGCAGTATTTT
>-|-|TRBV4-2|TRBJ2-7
CASSQDPAGSSYEQYF
TGTGCCAGCAGCCAAGATCCGGCGGGGAGCTCCTACGAGCAGTACTTC
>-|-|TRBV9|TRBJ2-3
CASSVAGVRTDTQYF
TGTGCCAGCAGCGTAGCGGGGGTGCGCACAGATACGCAGTATTTT
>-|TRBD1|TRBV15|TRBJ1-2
CATSRDAEGAGYGYTF
TGTGCCACCAGCAGAGATGCCGAGGGGGCAGGCTATGGCTACACCTTC
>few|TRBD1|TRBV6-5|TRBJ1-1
CASSFQGDATEAFF
TGTGCCAGCAGTTTTCAGGGGGACGCGACTGAAGCTTTCTTT
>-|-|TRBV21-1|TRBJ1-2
CASSNPPGRDYGYTF
TGTGCCAGCAGCAATCCTCCAGGGAGGGACTATGGCTACACCTTC
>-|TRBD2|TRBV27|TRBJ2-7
CASGLYSGGVSYEQYF
TGTGCCAGCGGGCTTTATAGCGGGGGGGTCTCCTACGAGCAGTACTTC
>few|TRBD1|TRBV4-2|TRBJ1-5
CASSDRDRGWSNQPQHF
TGTGCCAGCAGCGACCGGGACAGGGGATGGAGCAATCAGCCCCAGCATTTT
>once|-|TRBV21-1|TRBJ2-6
CASSKAGQGRVGHSGANVLTF
TGTGCCAGCAGCAAAGCGGGACAGGGTCGGGTGGGGCACTCTGGGGCCAACGTCCTGACTTTC